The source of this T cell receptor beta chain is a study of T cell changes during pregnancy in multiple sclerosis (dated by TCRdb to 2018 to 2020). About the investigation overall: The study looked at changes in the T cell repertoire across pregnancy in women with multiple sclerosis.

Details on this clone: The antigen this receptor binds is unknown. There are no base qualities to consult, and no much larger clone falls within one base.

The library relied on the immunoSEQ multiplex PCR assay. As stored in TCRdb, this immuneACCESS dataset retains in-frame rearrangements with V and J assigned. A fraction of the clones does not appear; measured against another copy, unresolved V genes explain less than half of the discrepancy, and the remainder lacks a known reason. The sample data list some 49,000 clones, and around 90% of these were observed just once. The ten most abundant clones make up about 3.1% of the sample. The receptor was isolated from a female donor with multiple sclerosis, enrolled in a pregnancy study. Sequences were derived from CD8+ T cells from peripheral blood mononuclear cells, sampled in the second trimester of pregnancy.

The DNA reads as follows: TGTGCCAGCAACTCGGGACAGGACACCGGGGAGCTGTTTTTT. Its protein product is CASNSGQDTGELFF. This chain joins TRBV6-1 to TRBJ2-2; 8 central nucleotides agree with TRBD1. The cysteine opens and the phenylalanine closes a CDR3 of 14 amino acids. Only the CDR3 part of the read is kept: 42 bases, read in frame from the first base. The V end gives up 7 bases and the J end 3 bases, leaving 4 bases in the junction not matched to a gene. From a lookup of the germline V gene, CDR1 and CDR2 are MNHNS and SASEGT.